This entry lists 32 T cell receptor beta chains sequenced from one sample in a study of blood T cell repertoires in COVID-19. Some clones are missing from TCRdb's copy, which holds only in-frame ones; the method was immunoSEQ multiplex PCR. The sample holds about 160,000 clones; over 70% are singletons and the top ten take 3% to 3.5%. Sequences were obtained from PBMCs or T cells enriched from blood (not recorded which). These receptor sequences come from a woman aged 55-70 years who had recovered from COVID-19.

CDR3 in amino acids: CAWSVYRRLNTEAFF. CDR3 sequence (DNA): TGTGCCTGGAGTGTTTACCGCAGGTTGAACACTGAAGCTTTCTTT. The chain has TRBV30 and TRBJ1-1; D is ambiguous. V lost 0 bases and J lost 0, with 11 bases in between. Germline loops: CDR1 GTSNPN, CDR2 SVGIG (reference sequence). This CDR3 region has 15 residues.

This rearrangement joins TRBV10-1 to TRBJ2-1, with a tentative D call TRBD2 (6 bases). Per the germline V gene, CDR1 is WNHNN and CDR2 is SYGVQD (reference sequence). This CDR3 comprises 15 residues. V dropped 1 base and J dropped 4 bases, with 11 bases sitting between them. CDR3 amino acids: CASSEFAGSYNEQFF. The CDR3 nucleotides are TGCGCCAGCAGTGAGTTTGCGGGGAGTTACAATGAGCAGTTCTTC.

This clone has just one count. This chain connects TRBV21-1 to TRBJ1-3; the DNA was not compared with TRBD1, the D call given in the table. TRBV21-1 is a recognized pseudogene. The CDR3 has 14 residues. This CDR3 reads CATTRDISGNTIYF. CDR3 nucleotide sequence: TGTGCCACGACCCGGGACATCTCTGGAAACACCATATATTTT.

V and J are TRBV29-1 and TRBJ2-1, with D perhaps TRBD2 (5 bases). The CDR3 loop spans 14 amino acids. The V end was cut by 3 bases, the J end by 0 bases, with 9 bases between. In germline, CDR1 is SQVTM, CDR2 ANQGSEA. CDR3 sequence (DNA): TGCAGCGTTGAGTGGGAGAGCTCCTACAATGAGCAGTTCTTC. This gives the protein CSVEWESSYNEQFF.

This clone was seen more than once but under ten times. This chain links TRBV19 with TRBJ1-4; 9 nucleotides match TRBD1. The V gene's germline CDR1 is LNHDA and CDR2 SQIVND (reference sequence). The CDR3 is 14 residues long. Trimming at V came to 7 bases and at J to 7 bases, leaving 7 bases not matched to a gene. CDR3 sequence reads: CASTATGGGEKLFF. The CDR3 DNA sequence: TGTGCCAGTACCGCGACAGGGGGAGGTGAAAAACTGTTTTTT.

J is TRBJ2-7 and V is TRBV2; 8 nucleotides agree with TRBD1. The CDR3 has 14 amino acids. Germline V lookup: CDR1 SNHLY, CDR2 FYNNEI. V was pared by 4 bases and J by 8 bases, with 10 bases of the junction left unmatched. The chain's CDR3 is CASSAGTGPLKQYF. As DNA, the CDR3 is TGTGCCAGCAGTGCCGGGACAGGACCCCTCAAGCAGTACTTC.

The chain uses TRBV30 and TRBJ2-3; 10 bases are shared with TRBD1. The V segment lost 5 bases and the J segment 3 bases; nucleotides outside the gene matches: 5. The V gene's germline CDR1 is GTSNPN and CDR2 SVGIG (reference sequence). This CDR3 comprises 14 residues. The DNA for the CDR3 is TGTGCCTGGGACAGGGGGCTCGTTACAGATACGCAGTATTTT. Its translation: CAWDRGLVTDTQYF.

The genes are TRBV9 and TRBJ2-7, with TRBD2 matching over 8 bases. The CDR3 is 14 residues long. The germline gives CDR1 SGDLS, CDR2 YYNGEE. The ends lost 1 base at V and 5 bases at J; junction bases unmatched: 5. The CDR3 protein is CASSVYGGADEQYF. For the CDR3, the DNA is TGTGCCAGCAGCGTATACGGGGGGGCCGACGAGCAGTACTTC.

The DNA of the CDR3 is TGTGCCAGCAGCTTGCCGGGACTAGCGGGGCTCTACAATGAGCAGTTCTTC. It codes for CASSLPGLAGLYNEQFF. The chain combines TRBV5-5 with TRBJ2-1; the match to TRBD2 covers 13 bases. Germline CDR1 is SGHKS and CDR2 is YYEKEE (reference sequence). J gave up 3 bases and V 1 base, and 4 bases lay outside the gene matches. This CDR3 is 17 amino acids long. Filled out from reference TRBV5-5 and TRBJ2-1, the complete variable domain reads DAGVTQSPTHLIKTRGQQVTLRCSPISGHKSVSWYQQVLGQGPQFIFQYYEKEERGRGNFPDRFSARQFPNYSSELNVNALLLGDSALYLCASSLPGLAGLYNEQFFGPGTRLTVL.

Only one count was recorded for this clone. The chain employs TRBV2 and TRBJ1-5, with a possible D match to TRBD1 (6 bases). Germline CDR1 is SNHLY and CDR2 is FYNNEI. The CDR3 covers 13 residues. Trimming cost V 8 bases and J 3 bases, with 11 bases left between them. In DNA, the CDR3 is TGTGCCAGCCAGGGGACCCTCAATCAGCCCCAGCATTTT. Amino acid sequence: CASQGTLNQPQHF.

The chain joins TRBV9 to TRBJ2-1, with TRBD2 matching 11 bases. Germline trimming cut 4 bases from V and 6 bases from J; bases unmatched to any gene: 6. Germline loops: CDR1 SGDLS, CDR2 YYNGEE. The CDR3 sequence is 15 residues long. CDR3 amino acids: CASSPSGLAGNEQFF. In DNA form, the CDR3 reads TGTGCCAGCAGCCCCTCAGGACTAGCGGGCAATGAGCAGTTCTTC.

V usage is TRBV3-1 (or the pseudogene TRBV3-2) and J usage is TRBJ2-2; 8 nucleotides align to TRBD2. Germline assignment: CDR1 LGHDT and CDR2 YNNKEL (reference sequence). The V and J ends lost 0 bases and 6 bases, in that order; junction bases with no gene match: 6. CDR3 length equals 16 residues. CDR3 sequence reads: CASSQDPFGGAGELFF. CDR3 coding DNA: TGTGCCAGCAGCCAAGATCCGTTCGGGGGGGCCGGGGAGCTGTTTTTT.

The chain couples TRBV5-8 to TRBJ2-3, with TRBD2 matching over 9 bases. Germline trimming cut 8 bases from V and 3 bases from J; bases unmatched to any gene: 10. CDR3 length: 15 amino acids. Germline V gives CDR1 SGHTS, CDR2 YDEGEE. The DNA for the CDR3 is TGTGCCAGTGCCACTGGCGGGGGGGTAACAGATACGCAGTATTTT. Translation gives CASATGGGVTDTQYF.

V gene TRBV30 combines with J gene TRBJ2-1; 8 bases line up with TRBD2. This CDR3 has 14 residues. The germline V gene encodes CDR1 GTSNPN and CDR2 SVGIG (reference sequence). The V gene end was trimmed by 2 bases and the J gene end by 10 bases; junction bases not matched to a gene: 10. CDR3: CAWSRSGGSGEQFF. The CDR3 DNA reads TGTGCCTGGAGTCGGAGCGGGGGTTCGGGAGAGCAGTTCTTC.

The rearrangement links TRBV9 to TRBJ1-5; TRBD1 aligns across 7 bases. The CDR3 is 17 residues long. Germline V gene sequence: CDR1 SGDLS, CDR2 YYNGEE. V was pared by 4 bases and J by 0 bases, with 10 bases of the junction left unmatched. In DNA, the CDR3 is TGTGCCAGCAGCAGATTCCCCGGGACAGATAGCAATCAGCCCCAGCATTTT. It is translated as CASSRFPGTDSNQPQHF.

The chain recombines TRBV7-2 with TRBJ1-6; no reliable D call. Trimming left V 3 bases short and J 5 bases short, with 11 bases between. This CDR3 spans 15 amino acids. CDR1 is SGHTA and CDR2 is FQGNSA in the germline V gene. Written as DNA, the CDR3 is TGTGCCAGCAGCTTTTTTCCAGCGGATAATTCACCCCTCCACTTT. Translating gives CASSFFPADNSPLHF.

In its sample, this clone was seen once. The chain links TRBV28 to TRBJ1-1, with D possibly being TRBD1 (5 bases). CDR3 length: 13 amino acids. The V gene lost 7 bases and the J gene lost 11 bases, with 20 bases spanning the gap. The germline V gene encodes CDR1 MDHEN and CDR2 SYDVKM. CDR3 DNA sequence: TGTGCCAGCATGGCGGCAGGGCCCCCAGCGGCTTTCTTT. Translation gives CASMAAGPPAAFF.

This rearrangement joins TRBV5-1 to TRBJ1-2, with no clear D. The germline V gene has CDR1 SGHRS and CDR2 YFSETQ. This CDR3 comprises 12 residues. Trimming removed 0 bases at V and 6 bases at J, with 6 bases between. CDR3 loop: CASSLVGDGYTF. The DNA for the CDR3 is TGCGCCAGCAGCTTGGTTGGAGATGGCTACACCTTC.

This chain connects TRBV9 to TRBJ2-1, with 9 bases lining up with TRBD2. Trimming at V came to 7 bases and at J to 8 bases, leaving 10 bases not matched to a gene. Germline V lookup: CDR1 SGDLS, CDR2 YYNGEE. This CDR3 is built from 14 residues. CDR3 region: CASGLGGGVDEQFF. The CDR3 nucleotides read TGTGCCAGCGGTTTAGGCGGGGGGGTGGATGAGCAGTTCTTC.

For this clone: This same CDR3 is encoded by further DNA sequences in the sample. The chain carries TRBV14 and TRBJ2-3; perhaps TRBD1 as D (6 bases). Germline V lookup: CDR1 SGHDN, CDR2 FVKESK. The V gene lost 0 bases and the J gene lost 0 bases, with 7 bases spanning the gap. This CDR3 comprises 15 residues. The CDR3 spells CASSQDRGSTDTQYF. The DNA of the CDR3 is TGTGCCAGCAGCCAAGACAGGGGCAGCACAGATACGCAGTATTTT.

V and J are TRBV11-1 and TRBJ2-7; D remains ambiguous. Germline CDR1 reads SGHAT; CDR2 reads FQDESV (reference sequence). With 3 bases removed from V and 6 bases from J, the gap between germline ends came to 12 bases. The CDR3 length is 13 residues. For the CDR3, the DNA is TGTGCCAGCAGCTTGGCAGGCGCCCCCGAGCAGTACTTC. Protein product: CASSLAGAPEQYF.

The rearrangement joins TRBV7-2 to TRBJ1-5; D gene ambiguous. The CDR3 consists of 14 residues. V was cut by 2 bases and J by 5 bases, with 10 bases left in between. Germline CDR1 reads SGHTA; CDR2 reads FQGNSA. The CDR3 region has the DNA TGTGCCAGCAGCTTAATGGTGGCTTATCAGCCCCAGCATTTT. This encodes CASSLMVAYQPQHF.

The chain joins TRBV2 to TRBJ2-5; D possibly corresponds to TRBD2 (5 bases). V was pared by 3 bases and J by 5 bases, with 10 bases between. This CDR3 contains 13 residues. Germline V gives CDR1 SNHLY, CDR2 FYNNEI. The CDR3 DNA reads TGTGCCAGCAGTGAGACGAGGGATGAGACCCAGTACTTC. Translating gives CASSETRDETQYF.

The V and J genes are TRBV9 and TRBJ1-2, with 8 bases aligning to TRBD1. CDR1 and CDR2 (germline): SGDLS, YYNGEE. The V gene end was trimmed by 0 bases and the J gene end by 2 bases; junction bases not matched to a gene: 6. The CDR3 contains 16 residues. The CDR3 DNA sequence: TGTGCCAGCAGCGTAGGGGGGACAGGCGGAAACTATGGCTACACCTTC. It encodes CASSVGGTGGNYGYTF. Filled out from reference TRBV9 and TRBJ1-2, the complete variable domain reads DSGVTQTPKHLITATGQRVTLRCSPRSGDLSVYWYQQSLDQGLQFLIQYYNGEERAKGNILERFSAQQFPDLHSELNLSSLELGDSALYFCASSVGGTGGNYGYTFGSGTRLTVV.

The genes are TRBV5-1 and TRBJ2-7, with unresolved D. The CDR3 contains 13 residues. Germline CDR1 reads SGHRS; CDR2 reads YFSETQ. Between the trimmed V and J ends, which lost 2 bases and 3 bases, there was a span of 9 bases. This chain's CDR3 is CASSFALFYEQYF. Written as DNA, the CDR3 is TGCGCCAGCAGCTTCGCGCTTTTCTACGAGCAGTACTTC. Looking up the rest from reference TRBV5-1 and TRBJ2-7 gives the full variable domain: KAGVTQTPRYLIKTRGQQVTLSCSPISGHRSVSWYQQTPGQGLQFLFEYFSETQRNKGNFPGRFSGRQFSNSRSEMNVSTLELGDSALYLCASSFALFYEQYFGPGTRLTVT.

The rearrangement links TRBV5-1 to TRBJ2-5; 7 bases map to TRBD2. The CDR3 runs to 16 residues. V lost 4 bases and J lost 7; bases outside the gene matches: 16. Germline V gene sequence: CDR1 SGHRS, CDR2 YFSETQ. CDR3 amino acids: CASSPLASGVMGTQYF. For the CDR3, the DNA is TGCGCCAGCAGCCCTCTTGCCAGCGGGGTTATGGGGACCCAGTACTTC.

In this sample, this clone turned up once. V gene TRBV7-8 combines with J gene TRBJ2-2; 9 nucleotides line up with TRBD2. With V trimmed by 4 bases and J by 5 bases, 8 bases remained unmatched. CDR1 is SGHVS, CDR2 FQNEAQ, per germline. The CDR3 totals 16 residues. The CDR3 spells CASSSSTSGWTGELFF. CDR3 DNA: TGTGCCAGCAGCTCCTCCACTAGCGGGTGGACCGGGGAGCTGTTTTTT.

V usage is TRBV6-6 and J usage is TRBJ1-2, with 11 bases identical to TRBD1. The V gene end was trimmed by 2 bases and the J gene end by 6 bases; junction bases not matched to a gene: 5. The germline V gene encodes CDR1 MNHNY and CDR2 SVGAGI (reference sequence). The CDR3 is 15 amino acids. CDR3 sequence: CASSYQGDRGNGYTF. For the CDR3, the DNA is TGTGCCAGCAGTTACCAGGGGGACAGGGGGAATGGCTACACCTTC.

The V gene is TRBV5-5, the J gene TRBJ2-3; TRBD2 aligns across 8 bases. V shed 4 bases and J 1 base; nucleotides not matched to a gene: 2. The CDR3 is 14 amino acids. Germline V gene lookup returns CDR1 SGHKS and CDR2 YYEKEE (reference sequence). CDR3 sequence: CASSQAGGTDTQYF. CDR3 in DNA: TGTGCCAGCAGCCAAGCGGGGGGCACAGATACGCAGTATTTT.

The CDR3 DNA is TGTGCCAGTAGTGTGGACAGTAACTATGGCTACACCTTC. The encoded protein is CASSVDSNYGYTF. The chain is built from TRBV19 and TRBJ1-2, with D perhaps matching TRBD1 (6 bases). Looked up from germline, CDR1 is LNHDA and CDR2 is SQIVND (reference sequence). V lost 5 bases to trimming and J lost 1 base, with 8 bases between them. CDR3 length equals 13 residues.

The chain has TRBV2 and TRBJ1-5; 7 nucleotides align to TRBD1. Germline CDR1 is SNHLY and CDR2 is FYNNEI. With 5 bases clipped from V and 5 bases from J, the junction kept 3 bases outside the gene matches. This CDR3 contains 13 residues. CDR3 region: CASSFQGDQPQHF. The CDR3 DNA reads TGTGCCAGCAGTTTTCAGGGGGATCAGCCCCAGCATTTT. The full variable domain, with the rest looked up from reference TRBV2 and TRBJ1-5, is EPEVTQTPSHQVTQMGQEVILRCVPISNHLYFYWYRQILGQKVEFLVSFYNNEISEKSEIFDDQFSVERPDGSNFTLKIRSTKLEDSAMYFCASSFQGDQPQHFGDGTRLSIL.

The gene calls are TRBV3-1 (or the pseudogene TRBV3-2) and TRBJ1-4; 8 bases map to TRBD1. V lost 3 bases, J lost 3 bases, and 3 bases stayed unmatched. CDR3 size: 15 residues. The V gene's germline CDR1 is LGHDT and CDR2 YNNKEL (reference sequence). The CDR3 here is CASSHRQGPNEKLFF. CDR3 bases: TGTGCCAGCAGCCACCGACAGGGGCCTAATGAAAAACTGTTTTTT.